This T cell receptor beta chain appears in the sequencing data of a study of blood T cell repertoires in COVID-19. Trimming took 4 bases from V and 3 from J, leaving 17 bases between them. Germline CDR1 reads SGHKS; CDR2 reads YYEKEE (reference sequence). The CDR3 covers 16 residues. Produced via immunoSEQ multiplex PCR; TCRdb's table is partial and in-frame only. The sample carries 300,000 to 350,000 clones, 70% to 90% recorded once. The receptor's source is a woman in her 40s with acute COVID-19. What was sequenced was PBMCs or T cells enriched from blood (not recorded which). The rearrangement joins TRBV5-5 to TRBJ1-5; tentative D call: TRBD1 (5 bases). In DNA, the CDR3 is TGTGCCAGCAGCCGACGAGGTGGGGGGACCAATCAGCCCCAGCATTTT. Its translation is CASSRRGGGTNQPQHF.